Below, one T cell receptor beta chain is given with its context. Germline V gives CDR1 ENHRY, CDR2 SYGVKD. V was pared by 2 bases and J by 5 bases, with 4 bases of the junction left unmatched. This CDR3 comprises 14 residues. The sample is drawn from a study of CD8 T cells in Susac syndrome. Sequencing of TCR beta was carried out in blood CD8+ and CD4+ T cells. Random hexamers were used to reverse transcribe the RNA input (about 0.5 to 1 ug). immunoSEQ multiplex PCR amplified TCR beta CDR3 across 54 Vbeta, 13 Jbeta. MiXCR, run by TCRdb on the immunoSEQ multiplex PCR reads, gives a single entry per CDR3 protein. In the table there are 330,000 or so distinct CDR3 sequences, around nine tenths of which are singletons.

The chain has TRBV10-3 and TRBJ2-3; 7 nucleotides line up with TRBD1. Sequencing used CD8+ T cells from PBMCs. The receptor was isolated from a human donor with multiple sclerosis. The CDR3 nucleotides read TGTGCCATCAGTGAGCCGGACAGGTTAGATACGCAGTATTTT. Its translation is CAISEPDRLDTQYF.